The 30 T cell receptor beta chains given below trace back to one sample, sequenced in a study of cytomegalovirus exposure and HLA in healthy donors. The table came from immunoSEQ multiplex PCR; TCRdb's copy has only in-frame clones and leaves some out. Among roughly 60,000 clones, 90% to 95% were seen once, and the ten largest hold almost 6%. The source material was PBMCs. The source is a woman under 30 in good health and CMV-seropositive.

This rearrangement joins TRBV13 to TRBJ2-1; TRBD2 matches 7 bases. This CDR3 comprises 15 residues. Per germline, CDR1 PRHDT and CDR2 FYEKMQ (reference sequence). Losses at the gene ends were 1 base for V and 5 bases for J; bases not matched to a gene: 5. CDR3 protein: CASSLAPSGDNEQFF. CDR3 coding DNA: TGTGCCAGCAGCTTAGCCCCTAGCGGCGACAATGAGCAGTTCTTC.

The chain links TRBV19 to TRBJ2-3; D perhaps matches TRBD1 (5 bases). The CDR3 extends over 21 amino acids. CDR1 and CDR2 (germline): LNHDA, SQIVND (reference sequence). Trimming removed 0 bases from V and 0 bases from J, with 25 bases in between. In DNA form, the CDR3 reads TGTGCCAGTAGTATAGATCGGTTCCAAGATCTGGGGCTTCCTAGCACAGATACGCAGTATTTT. It yields the protein CASSIDRFQDLGLPSTDTQYF. The variable domain in full, with the rest retrieved from reference TRBV19 and TRBJ2-3, is DGGITQSPKYLFRKEGQNVTLSCEQNLNHDAMYWYRQDPGQGLRLIYYSQIVNDFQKGDIAEGYSVSREKKESFPLTVTSAQKNPTAFYLCASSIDRFQDLGLPSTDTQYFGPGTRLTVL.

J is TRBJ2-7 and V is TRBV5-1; 10 bases line up with TRBD1. The trim removed 1 base at V and 6 bases at J, leaving 7 bases unmatched. This CDR3 is 15 amino acids long. Germline V gene sequence: CDR1 SGHRS, CDR2 YFSETQ. DNA of the CDR3: TGCGCCAGCAGCTTGACCCCGGGACAGGGGTTCGAGCAGTACTTC. Residues: CASSLTPGQGFEQYF.

This sequence joins TRBV27 and TRBJ2-5, with D perhaps matching TRBD2 (5 bases). The CDR3 extends over 15 amino acids. The germline CDR1 and CDR2 sequences are MNHEY and SMNVEV (reference sequence). V lost 4 bases to trimming and J lost 3 bases, with 15 bases between them. The CDR3 region has the DNA TGTGCCAGCAGTTCCCTCCCCGCCGGGGAAGAGACCCAGTACTTC. The encoded protein is CASSSLPAGEETQYF.

This clone was counted only a few times. The chain links TRBV7-9 to TRBJ1-2, with D unclear. V was pared by 5 bases and J by 5 bases, with 12 bases between. From germline, CDR1 is SEHNR and CDR2 FQNEAQ (reference sequence). This CDR3 contains 13 residues. The CDR3, as DNA: TGTGCCAGCAGCCACGACCCGAGGTATGGCTACACCTTC. Translated: CASSHDPRYGYTF.

The chain links TRBV7-6 to TRBJ2-7; no clear D gene. The V end lost 5 bases, the J end lost 5 bases, and 16 bases lay between the germline ends. The CDR3 is 14 residues long. CDR1 is SGHVS and CDR2 is FNYEAQ in the germline V gene. CDR3 DNA sequence: TGTGCCAGCAGCCCCCCCTCCCTGTCCCACGAGCAGTACTTC. Its translation is CASSPPSLSHEQYF.

The J gene is TRBJ1-5, the V gene TRBV28; TRBD1 aligns across 11 bases. The CDR3 spans 14 residues. Trimming cost V 4 bases and J 6 bases; bases outside gene matches: 2. Germline V gene sequence: CDR1 MDHEN, CDR2 SYDVKM. This CDR3 is CASSSDRGPQPQHF. As DNA, the CDR3 is TGTGCCAGCAGTTCGGACAGGGGGCCTCAGCCCCAGCATTTT.

This chain uses TRBV2 with TRBJ2-1, with 10 nucleotides matching TRBD2. The germline gives CDR1 SNHLY, CDR2 FYNNEI. The CDR3 extends over 14 amino acids. The V and J ends lost 7 bases and 2 bases, in that order; junction bases with no gene match: 2. The CDR3 reads CASTAGGPYNEQFF. The CDR3 region has the DNA TGTGCCAGCACAGCGGGGGGGCCCTACAATGAGCAGTTCTTC.

The chain has TRBV9 and TRBJ2-1; 12 positions match TRBD2. This CDR3 region has 16 residues. V trimming: 4 bases; J trimming: 4 bases; junction bases outside the gene matches: 6. Per the germline V gene, CDR1 is SGDLS and CDR2 is YYNGEE. CDR3 DNA: TGTGCCAGCAGCCCCTCTAGCGGGGGGGCTTACAATGAGCAGTTCTTC. This encodes CASSPSSGGAYNEQFF.

In its sample, this clone was seen once. V and J are TRBV4-2 and TRBJ2-3, with TRBD2 matching over 8 bases. Trimming at V came to 1 base and at J to 0 bases, leaving 3 bases not matched to a gene. In germline, CDR1 is LGHNA, CDR2 YNFKEQ. The CDR3 consists of 16 residues. The CDR3 DNA reads TGTGCCAGCAGCCAAGGCCCTAGCGGGAGCACAGATACGCAGTATTTT. This encodes CASSQGPSGSTDTQYF.

The rearrangement uses TRBV7-8 and TRBJ1-1; 7 bases match TRBD1. Germline V gene data show CDR1 as SGHVS and CDR2 as FQNEAQ. This CDR3 spans 16 amino acids. V lost 2 bases to trimming and J lost 1 base; unmatched junction nucleotides: 7. The CDR3 region is CASSLTPQGGNTEAFF. The CDR3, as DNA: TGTGCCAGCAGCTTAACACCTCAGGGGGGGAACACTGAAGCTTTCTTT.

The chain carries TRBV4-2 and TRBJ1-5, with a tentative D call TRBD1 (5 bases). Per the germline V gene, CDR1 is LGHNA and CDR2 is YNFKEQ. The CDR3 is 15 amino acids. V gave up 8 bases and J gave up 1 base, with 15 bases separating them. The CDR3 spells CASRPGGSSNQPQHF. Here the CDR3 DNA reads TGTGCCAGCCGACCGGGGGGTTCGAGCAATCAGCCCCAGCATTTT.

The V and J genes are TRBV28 and TRBJ2-7; 9 positions match TRBD1. Per germline, CDR1 MDHEN and CDR2 SYDVKM. V was pared by 6 bases and J by 2 bases, with 5 bases of the junction left unmatched. CDR3 size: 14 residues. Written as DNA, the CDR3 is TGTGCCAGCAGCCAACAGGGGGCACCCTACGAGCAGTACTTC. Its protein is CASSQQGAPYEQYF.

V usage is TRBV7-8 and J usage is TRBJ1-5; D uncertain. Germline V gene data show CDR1 as SGHVS and CDR2 as FQNEAQ. The length of the CDR3 is 12 residues. V lost 0 bases and J lost 8, with 5 bases in between. As DNA, the CDR3 is TGTGCCAGCAGCTTAGCGTCGGAGCCCCAGCATTTT. Its protein is CASSLASEPQHF.

This chain joins TRBV28 and TRBJ2-7; 8 bases fit TRBD1. V dropped 9 bases and J dropped 5; count of bases not matched to a gene: 12. The V gene's germline CDR1 is MDHEN and CDR2 SYDVKM. The CDR3 has 14 amino acids. CDR3 sequence reads: CASTRQGLRDEQYF. In DNA, the CDR3 is TGTGCCAGTACACGACAGGGGCTTAGGGACGAGCAGTACTTC. The full variable domain, in which reference TRBV28 and TRBJ2-7 provide the parts outside the CDR3, is DVKVTQSSRYLVKRTGEKVFLECVQDMDHENMFWYRQDPGLGLRLIYFSYDVKMKEKGDIPEGYSVSREKKERFSLILESASTNQTSMYLCASTRQGLRDEQYFGPGTRLTVT.

The chain is built from TRBV7-9 and TRBJ1-1; D is ambiguous. The CDR3 totals 18 residues. Germline values: CDR1 SEHNR, CDR2 FQNEAQ (reference sequence). V lost 2 bases and J 1 base, leaving 20 bases between the germline ends. In DNA form, the CDR3 reads TGTGCCAGCAGCTTAAATCGGATTCTGCGGGTAGGGAACACTGAAGCTTTCTTT. Its translation: CASSLNRILRVGNTEAFF. The complete variable domain, with remaining parts taken from reference TRBV7-9 and TRBJ1-1, reads DTGVSQNPRHKITKRGQNVTFRCDPISEHNRLYWYRQTLGQGPEFLTYFQNEAQLEKSRLLSDRFSAERPKGSFSTLEIQRTEQGDSAMYLCASSLNRILRVGNTEAFFGQGTRLTVV.

The V gene is TRBV7-6, the J gene TRBJ2-7, with D perhaps TRBD2 (6 bases). The germline V and J ends were trimmed by 1 base and 3 bases, with 16 bases remaining between them. The CDR3 is made up of 16 amino acids. Per the germline V gene, CDR1 is SGHVS and CDR2 is FNYEAQ. The CDR3 DNA is TGTGCCAGCAGCTTAGGGAAGGGTGGGGGACTCTACGAGCAGTACTTC. It is translated as CASSLGKGGGLYEQYF.

The CDR3 nucleotides read TGTGCCAGCAGATATGGGAAGACCAATAGCGGCACAGATACGCAGTATTTT. This codes for CASRYGKTNSGTDTQYF. This rearrangement joins TRBV7-2 to TRBJ2-3, with a possible D match to TRBD2 (5 bases). The CDR3 totals 17 residues. CDR1 and CDR2 from the germline V gene are SGHTA and FQGNSA. Trimming left V 6 bases short and J 1 base short, with 20 bases between.

The V call is TRBV7-2, the J call TRBJ1-6; the match to TRBD1 covers 8 bases. CDR3 length: 16 amino acids. The trim removed 5 bases at V and 5 bases at J, leaving 8 bases unmatched. The germline V gene has CDR1 SGHTA and CDR2 FQGNSA. The CDR3 loop is CASSVRGQRDNSPLHF. CDR3 bases: TGTGCCAGCAGCGTCAGGGGGCAGAGGGATAATTCACCCCTCCACTTT.

The chain employs TRBV18 and TRBJ2-5, with 9 bases that match TRBD1. With 6 bases clipped from V and 5 bases from J, the junction kept 7 bases outside the gene matches. CDR1 and CDR2 (germline): KGHSH, LQKENI. The CDR3 runs to 14 residues. CDR3 bases: TGTGCCAGCTCTCGATCCGGGACAGGGGAGACCCAGTACTTC. Amino acids: CASSRSGTGETQYF.

Comment on this clone: One end of the junction does not line up with germline, which may come from a read error. J is TRBJ1-1 and V is TRBV6-5; D unclear. In germline, CDR1 is MNHEY, CDR2 SVGAGI. CDR3 length equals 15 residues. CDR3 sequence reads: CASSDSVREYTEAFF. The CDR3 DNA sequence: TGTGCCAGCAGTGACTCGGTTCGAGAGTACACTGAAGCTTTCTTT.

The rearrangement links TRBV18 to TRBJ2-3; weak D call: TRBD1 (6 bases). The CDR3 is 14 residues long. Germline V CDR1 and CDR2: KGHSH, LQKENI. Trimming removed 5 bases from V and 3 bases from J, with 12 bases in between. CDR3 sequence reads: CASSDRSRTDTQYF. The CDR3 nucleotides are TGTGCCAGCTCAGACAGGTCTAGGACAGATACGCAGTATTTT.

The chain employs TRBV7-2 and TRBJ1-1; 9 bases fit TRBD1. The CDR3 contains 16 residues. Trimming cost V 4 bases and J 4 bases; bases outside gene matches: 10. CDR1 and CDR2 (germline): SGHTA, FQGNSA. In DNA form, the CDR3 reads TGTGCCAGCAGCTACCGGGACAGGGAAGGGGGCACTGAAGCTTTCTTT. It codes for CASSYRDREGGTEAFF.

The chain links TRBV7-2 to TRBJ2-1; D might be TRBD2 (5 bases). CDR1 is SGHTA and CDR2 is FQGNSA in the germline V gene. The CDR3 contains 13 residues. The V end was cut by 5 bases, the J end by 6 bases, with 11 bases between. In DNA form, the CDR3 reads TGTGCCAGCAGCCCACAAGGACTCAATGAGCAGTTCTTC. It codes for CASSPQGLNEQFF.

The chain is built from TRBV5-1 and TRBJ2-7; a weak D match, TRBD2 (6 bases). V lost 3 bases to trimming and J lost 6 bases, with 28 bases between them. This CDR3 spans 18 amino acids. Germline CDR1 SGHRS, CDR2 YFSETQ. The DNA for the CDR3 is TGCGCCAGCAGCTCGGGGACTGCCGAGTGGACCCCGCTGGGCGAGCAGTACTTC. Translating gives CASSSGTAEWTPLGEQYF.

The chain uses TRBV7-8 and TRBJ2-1; D gene ambiguous. The V gene's germline CDR1 is SGHVS and CDR2 FQNEAQ. V was trimmed by 4 bases and J by 5 bases, leaving 9 bases between them. This CDR3 is 13 amino acids long. As DNA, the CDR3 is TGTGCCAGCAGCTCCTACTTGGACAATGAGCAGTTCTTC. It specifies CASSSYLDNEQFF.

The chain uses TRBV27 and TRBJ2-7; TRBD2 agrees at 14 bases. V gave up 6 bases and J gave up 4 bases; unmatched junction bases: 11. The CDR3 spans 17 residues. In germline, CDR1 is MNHEY, CDR2 SMNVEV (reference sequence). As DNA, the CDR3 is TGTGCCAGCAGGAAGACTAGCGGGAGGGCCGGAAGATACGAGCAGTACTTC. Translation gives CASRKTSGRAGRYEQYF.

The V gene is TRBV5-4, the J gene TRBJ2-3; maybe TRBD2 (5 bases). This CDR3 contains 15 residues. Germline lookup yields CDR1 SGHNT and CDR2 YYREEE (reference sequence). V shed 4 bases and J shed 1 base, with 13 bases lying between them. CDR3 coding DNA: TGTGCCAGCAGCCCCCTCCAAGCGGGCACAGATACGCAGTATTTT. As protein: CASSPLQAGTDTQYF.

This rearrangement joins TRBV5-1 to TRBJ1-2, with D unresolved. V shed 1 base and J shed 4 bases, with 17 bases lying between them. The CDR3 spans 16 residues. Germline assignment: CDR1 SGHRS and CDR2 YFSETQ. CDR3 nucleotide sequence: TGCGCCAGCAGCTTGATGGCCGGGAGAGCGGGCTATGGCTACACCTTC. Translated: CASSLMAGRAGYGYTF.

CDR3 protein: CASSDDSGTDNEQFF. As DNA, the CDR3 is TGTGCCAGCAGTGATGATAGCGGGACCGACAATGAGCAGTTCTTC. This chain uses TRBV2 with TRBJ2-1, with 8 bases matching TRBD2. Germline CDR1 SNHLY, CDR2 FYNNEI. The CDR3 runs to 15 residues. V shed 3 bases and J 5 bases; nucleotides not matched to a gene: 6.